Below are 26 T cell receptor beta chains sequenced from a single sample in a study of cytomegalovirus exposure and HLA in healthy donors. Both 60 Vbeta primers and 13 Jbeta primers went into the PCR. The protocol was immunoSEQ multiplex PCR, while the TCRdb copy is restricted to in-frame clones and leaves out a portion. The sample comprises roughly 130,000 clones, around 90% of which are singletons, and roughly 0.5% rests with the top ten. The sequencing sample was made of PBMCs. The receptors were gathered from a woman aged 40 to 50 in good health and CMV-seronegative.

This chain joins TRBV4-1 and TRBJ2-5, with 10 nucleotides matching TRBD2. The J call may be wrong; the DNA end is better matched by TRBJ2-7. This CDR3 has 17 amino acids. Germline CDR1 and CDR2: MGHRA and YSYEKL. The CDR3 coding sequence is TGCGCCAGCAGCCGACAAAGAGTAAGCGGGAGGGAGTACGAGCAGTACTTC. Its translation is CASSRQRVSGREYEQYF.

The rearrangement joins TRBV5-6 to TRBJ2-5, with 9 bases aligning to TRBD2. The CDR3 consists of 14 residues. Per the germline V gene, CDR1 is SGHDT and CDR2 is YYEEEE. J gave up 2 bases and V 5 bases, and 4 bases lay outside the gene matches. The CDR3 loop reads CASSWTSEQETQYF. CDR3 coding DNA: TGTGCCAGCAGTTGGACTAGCGAACAAGAGACCCAGTACTTC.

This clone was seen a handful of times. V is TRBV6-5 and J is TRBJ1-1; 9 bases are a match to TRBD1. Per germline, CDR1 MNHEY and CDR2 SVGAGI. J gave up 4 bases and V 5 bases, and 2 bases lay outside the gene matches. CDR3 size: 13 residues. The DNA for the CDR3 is TGTGCCAGCAGTCCGGGACAGGGCACTGAAGCTTTCTTT. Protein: CASSPGQGTEAFF.

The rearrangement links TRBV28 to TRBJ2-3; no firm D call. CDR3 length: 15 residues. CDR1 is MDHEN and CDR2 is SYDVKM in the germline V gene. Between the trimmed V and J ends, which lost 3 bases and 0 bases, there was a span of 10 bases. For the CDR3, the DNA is TGTGCCAGCAGTTTTTTACAGCCGAGCACAGATACGCAGTATTTT. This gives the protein CASSFLQPSTDTQYF.

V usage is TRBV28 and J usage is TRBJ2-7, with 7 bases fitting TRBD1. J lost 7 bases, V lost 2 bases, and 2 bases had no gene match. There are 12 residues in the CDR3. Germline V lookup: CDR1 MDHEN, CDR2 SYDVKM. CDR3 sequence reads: CASSLQGEEQYF. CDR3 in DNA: TGTGCCAGCAGTTTACAGGGGGAAGAGCAGTACTTC.

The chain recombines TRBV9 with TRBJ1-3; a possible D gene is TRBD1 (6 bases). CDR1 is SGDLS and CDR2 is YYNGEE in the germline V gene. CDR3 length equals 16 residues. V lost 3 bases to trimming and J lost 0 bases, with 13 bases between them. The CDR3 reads CASSANRASSGNTIYF. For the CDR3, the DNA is TGTGCCAGCAGCGCAAACAGGGCCTCCTCTGGAAACACCATATATTTT.

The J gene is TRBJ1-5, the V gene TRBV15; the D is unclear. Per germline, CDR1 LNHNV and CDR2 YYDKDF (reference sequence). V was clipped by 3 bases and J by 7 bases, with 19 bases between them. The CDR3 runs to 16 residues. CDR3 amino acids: CATSSPEGPRHQPQHF. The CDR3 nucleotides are TGTGCCACCAGCAGCCCCGAGGGTCCGAGGCACCAGCCCCAGCATTTT.

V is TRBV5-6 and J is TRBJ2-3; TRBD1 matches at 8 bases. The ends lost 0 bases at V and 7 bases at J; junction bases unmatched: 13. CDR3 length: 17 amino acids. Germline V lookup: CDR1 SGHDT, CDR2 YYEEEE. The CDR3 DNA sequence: TGTGCCAGCAGCTTGGCCGCCGGGACAGGACACTCACATACGCAGTATTTT. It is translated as CASSLAAGTGHSHTQYF.

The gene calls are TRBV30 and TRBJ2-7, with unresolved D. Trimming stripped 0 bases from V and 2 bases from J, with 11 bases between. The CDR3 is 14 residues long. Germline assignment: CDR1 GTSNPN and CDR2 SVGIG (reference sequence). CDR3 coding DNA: TGTGCCTGGAGTGTATCTGGGCTGCCCTACGAGCAGTACTTC. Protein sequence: CAWSVSGLPYEQYF.

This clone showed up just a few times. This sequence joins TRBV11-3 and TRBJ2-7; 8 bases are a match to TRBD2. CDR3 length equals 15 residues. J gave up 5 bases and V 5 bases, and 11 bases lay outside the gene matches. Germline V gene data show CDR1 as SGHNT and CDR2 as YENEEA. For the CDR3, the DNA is TGTGCCAGCAGCCGCAATGTGGGACTAGGGGACGAGCAGTACTTC. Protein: CASSRNVGLGDEQYF.

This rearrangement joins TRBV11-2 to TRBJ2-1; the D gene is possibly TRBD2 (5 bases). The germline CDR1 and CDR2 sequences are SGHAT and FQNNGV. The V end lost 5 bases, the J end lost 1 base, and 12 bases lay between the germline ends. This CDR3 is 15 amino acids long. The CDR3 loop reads CASSAGYGSYNEQFF. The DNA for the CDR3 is TGTGCCAGCAGCGCGGGCTATGGATCCTACAATGAGCAGTTCTTC.

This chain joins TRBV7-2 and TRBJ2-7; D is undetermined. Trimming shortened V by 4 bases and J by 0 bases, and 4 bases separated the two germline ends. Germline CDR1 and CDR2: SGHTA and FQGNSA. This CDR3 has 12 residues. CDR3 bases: TGTGCCAGCAGCTCCCTCTCCTACGAGCAGTACTTC. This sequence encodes CASSSLSYEQYF.

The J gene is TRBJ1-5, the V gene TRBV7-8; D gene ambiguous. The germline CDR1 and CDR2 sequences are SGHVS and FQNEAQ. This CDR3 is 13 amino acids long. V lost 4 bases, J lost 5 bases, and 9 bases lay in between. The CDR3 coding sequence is TGTGCCAGCAGCTCACAGTCATATCAGCCCCAGCATTTT. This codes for CASSSQSYQPQHF.

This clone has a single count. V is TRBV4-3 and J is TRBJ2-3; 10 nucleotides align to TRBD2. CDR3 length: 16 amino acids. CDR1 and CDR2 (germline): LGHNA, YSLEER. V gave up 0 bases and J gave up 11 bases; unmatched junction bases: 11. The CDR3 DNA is TGCGCCAGCAGCCAAGAATTGTCTAGCGGGAGCAGCAAGCAGTATTTT. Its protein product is CASSQELSSGSSKQYF.

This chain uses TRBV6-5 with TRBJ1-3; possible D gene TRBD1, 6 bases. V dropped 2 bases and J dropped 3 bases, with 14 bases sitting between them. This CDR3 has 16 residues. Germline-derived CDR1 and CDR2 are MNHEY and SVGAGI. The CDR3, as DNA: TGTGCCAGCAGTTACGGGGGGGGCTATCATGGAAACACCATATATTTT. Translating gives CASSYGGGYHGNTIYF.

The CDR3 sequence: CASSPGGGSSYEQYF. CDR3 nucleotides: TGTGCCAGCAGCCCAGGGGGCGGGAGCTCCTACGAGCAGTACTTC. The rearrangement joins TRBV5-4 to TRBJ2-7; D may be TRBD1 (8 bases). The CDR3 contains 15 residues. V lost 4 bases, J lost 0 bases, and 14 bases lay in between. Germline V gene lookup returns CDR1 SGHNT and CDR2 YYREEE (reference sequence). Supplemented by reference TRBV5-4 and TRBJ2-7, the full variable domain reads ETGVTQSPTHLIKTRGQQVTLRCSSQSGHNTVSWYQQALGQGPQFIFQYYREEENGRGNFPPRFSGLQFPNYSSELNVNALELDDSALYLCASSPGGGSSYEQYFGPGTRLTVT.

Written as DNA, the CDR3 is TGTGCCACCTTAGATGGGGGCGAGAGCAATCAGCCCCAGCATTTT. This encodes CATLDGGESNQPQHF. The rearrangement joins TRBV28 to TRBJ1-5, with D maybe TRBD1 (6 bases). The length of the CDR3 is 15 residues. The germline V gene has CDR1 MDHEN and CDR2 SYDVKM. The V end lost 10 bases, the J end lost 1 base, and 17 bases lay between the germline ends.

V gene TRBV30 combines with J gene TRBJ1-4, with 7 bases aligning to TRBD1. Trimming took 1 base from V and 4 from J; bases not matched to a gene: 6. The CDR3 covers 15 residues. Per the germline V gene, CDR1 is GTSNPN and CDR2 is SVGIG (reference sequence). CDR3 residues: CAWSAGTALNEKLFF. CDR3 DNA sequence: TGTGCCTGGAGTGCAGGGACAGCCCTTAATGAAAAACTGTTTTTT. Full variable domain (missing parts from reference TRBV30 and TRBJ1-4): SQTIHQWPATLVQPVGSPLSLECTVEGTSNPNLYWYRQAAGRGLQLLFYSVGIGQISSEVPQNLSASRPQDRQFILSSKKLLLSDSGFYLCAWSAGTALNEKLFFGSGTQLSVL.

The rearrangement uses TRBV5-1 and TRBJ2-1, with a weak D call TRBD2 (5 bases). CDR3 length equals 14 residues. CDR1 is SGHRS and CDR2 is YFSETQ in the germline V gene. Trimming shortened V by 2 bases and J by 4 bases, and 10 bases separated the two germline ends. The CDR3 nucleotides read TGCGCCAGCAGCTTAAACGGGATGTACAATGAGCAGTTCTTC. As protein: CASSLNGMYNEQFF. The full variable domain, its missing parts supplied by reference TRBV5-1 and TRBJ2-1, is KAGVTQTPRYLIKTRGQQVTLSCSPISGHRSVSWYQQTPGQGLQFLFEYFSETQRNKGNFPGRFSGRQFSNSRSEMNVSTLELGDSALYLCASSLNGMYNEQFFGPGTRLTVL.

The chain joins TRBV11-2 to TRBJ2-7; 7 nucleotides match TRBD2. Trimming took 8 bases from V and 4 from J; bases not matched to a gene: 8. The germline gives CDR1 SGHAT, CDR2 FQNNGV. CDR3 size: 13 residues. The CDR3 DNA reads TGTGCCAGCGGGCTGGGCGGGAGATACGAGCAGTACTTC. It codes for CASGLGGRYEQYF.

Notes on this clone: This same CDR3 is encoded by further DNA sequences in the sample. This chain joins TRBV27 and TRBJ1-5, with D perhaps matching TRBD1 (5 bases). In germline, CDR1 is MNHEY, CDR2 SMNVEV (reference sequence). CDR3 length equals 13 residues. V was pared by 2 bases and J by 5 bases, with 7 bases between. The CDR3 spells CASSLGTYQPQHF. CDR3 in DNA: TGTGCCAGCAGTTTAGGGACTTATCAGCCCCAGCATTTT.

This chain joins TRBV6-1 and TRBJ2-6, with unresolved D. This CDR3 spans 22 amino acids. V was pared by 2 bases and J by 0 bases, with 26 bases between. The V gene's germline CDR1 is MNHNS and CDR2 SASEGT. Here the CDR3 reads CASSEFLVWYRQFPSGANVLTF. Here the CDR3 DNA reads TGTGCCAGCAGTGAATTTTTGGTGTGGTACCGACAATTCCCCTCTGGGGCCAACGTCCTGACTTTC.

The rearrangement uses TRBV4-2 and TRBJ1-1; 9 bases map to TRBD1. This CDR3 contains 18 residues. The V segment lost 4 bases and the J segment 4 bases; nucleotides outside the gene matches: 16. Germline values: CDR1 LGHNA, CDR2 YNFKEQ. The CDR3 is CASSRGGLGRDRATEAFF. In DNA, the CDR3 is TGTGCCAGCAGCCGAGGGGGGCTCGGGAGGGACAGGGCCACTGAAGCTTTCTTT.

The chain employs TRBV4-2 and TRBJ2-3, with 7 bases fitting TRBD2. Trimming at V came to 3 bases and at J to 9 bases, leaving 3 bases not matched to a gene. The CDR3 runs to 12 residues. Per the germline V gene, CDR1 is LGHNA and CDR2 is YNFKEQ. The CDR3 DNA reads TGTGCCAGCAGCCACCGGGAGGCAACGCAGTATTTT. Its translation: CASSHREATQYF.

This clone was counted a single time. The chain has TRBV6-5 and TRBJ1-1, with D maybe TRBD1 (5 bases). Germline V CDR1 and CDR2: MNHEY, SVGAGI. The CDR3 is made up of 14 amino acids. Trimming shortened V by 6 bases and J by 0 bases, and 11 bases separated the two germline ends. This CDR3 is CASSTTVMNTEAFF. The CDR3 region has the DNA TGTGCCAGCAGCACGACAGTTATGAACACTGAAGCTTTCTTT.

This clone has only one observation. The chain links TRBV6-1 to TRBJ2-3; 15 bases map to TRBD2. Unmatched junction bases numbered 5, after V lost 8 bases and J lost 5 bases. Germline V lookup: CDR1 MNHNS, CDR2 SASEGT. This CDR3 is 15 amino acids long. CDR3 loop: CASHRTSGRVDTQYF. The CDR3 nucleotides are TGTGCCAGCCACCGGACTAGCGGGAGGGTAGATACGCAGTATTTT.